This T cell receptor beta chain stems from a study of identical twins (dated by TCRdb to the mid-2010s). Regarding the research as a whole: TCR alpha and beta repertoires from monozygotic twins, unrelated adults of various ages and cord blood were deep-sequenced to test whether fetal clonotypes persist. To rule out contamination, the twin experiments were replicated at different times with different library preparation protocols.

For CDR1 and CDR2, the germline V gene (reference sequence) lists LGHDT and YNNKEL. V has 7 bases trimmed and J has 4 bases trimmed; junction bases matching no gene number 8. The CDR3 contains 14 residues, cysteine and phenylalanine counted. Here the CDR3 DNA is all that survives: 42 bases in frame from base 1. Every donor was a healthy Caucasian. The twin cohort consisted of three pairs of female monozygotic twins, all aged 18 to 29 years. Peripheral blood mononuclear cells were the source from which RNA for the TCR libraries was isolated. Libraries were prepared through 5' RACE. Sequenced on an Illumina HiSeq 2000. Template switching added a universal primer binding site, and the final cDNA carried a unique molecular identifier that allowed TCR cDNA molecules to be counted accurately. Specific primers in the conserved constant-segment region were used to synthesize first-strand cDNA for the TCR alpha and beta chains. To control for contamination, every cDNA library carried two barcodes: a SMART-Mk sample barcode plus Illumina barcodes. TruSeq adapter sequences and Illumina sample barcodes were added in two successive PCR steps. TCR alpha and beta cDNA libraries were sequenced on the Illumina HiSeq platform with custom primers. The original pipeline was this. Raw reads were processed with MiGEC to extract unique molecular identifiers, and MiXCR was used to determine CDR3 positions. For each individual, recombination models were inferred using an EM algorithm with the repgenHMM and IGoR tools. The tcR package in R was used for shared clonotype analysis, with sharing normalized by the product of cloneset sizes. Out-of-frame nonproductive sequences were analyzed to study raw recombination free of thymic and clonal selection effects. The public reads were reanalyzed by TCRdb: fastp trimming at Q25, MiXCR alignment, in-frame beta chains only. Entries are consolidated by CDR3 protein sequence, retaining the most common genes and DNA. These V and J calls derive from TCRdb rather than the authors' analysis. For this sample there are fewer than 900,000 distinct CDR3 sequences; roughly 18% appear just once. The ten top clones hold under 15% of the sample.

General study outcomes and caveats: Out-of-frame TCR alpha sharing in monozygotic twins was systematically underestimated by recombination models, whereas sharing between unrelated individuals was in agreement with the recombination models. Fewer insertions were carried by abundant cord blood beta clonotypes, a similar but weaker trend appeared in young adult naive repertoires, and no such trend appeared in memory repertoires. Compared with coincidental sharing between unrelated individuals, out-of-frame TCR alpha sequences shared between twins showed an excess of sequences with low generation probability. Conclusions relied on cross-sectional statistical analysis, since the same donors could not be followed over many years. Excess twin sharing in beta out-of-frame sequences was weaker because fewer shared sequences lowered the signal-to-noise ratio. Invariant T cells such as MAIT and iNKT could partly confound zero-insertion analyses, though diverse VJ usage argued against this for most clonotypes.

A word on this clonotype: The specificity of this receptor is unknown. No base qualities exist here, and no much larger clone lies one base off it.

These data also featured in a second study, about T cells expressing NK-cell markers. As that second paper reports: TCR beta-chain repertoires were profiled in sorted CD3+CD56+NKG2C+, CD3+CD56+NKG2C- and CD3+CD56-NKG2C+ T-cell subsets from about 8 donors. Of the eight sequenced donors, seven were found to be HCMV-seropositive and one was found to be HCMV-seronegative. In several experiments an anti-gammadeltaTCR antibody was added to restrict sorting to alphabetaTCR-expressing T cells. In more than five donors, the dominant CD3+CD56+NKG2C+ clonotypes were found to rank among the top 10 CD8+ clonotypes and to make up roughly 1.0-7.5% of CD8+ T cells. Those dominant clonotypes were again the most abundant among CD3+CD56-NKG2C+ cells in a handful of donors, at roughly 25-60.1%. Whether the expanded NKG2C-expressing T cell clones were specific for HCMV antigens remained unclear. Randomly selected healthy volunteers, three men and five women, were used as the eight sequenced donors. A commercial ELISA kit detecting HCMV-specific IgG in serum was used to determine HCMV serostatus. For six donors, unsorted PBMC were also used to sequence bulk peripheral blood T-cell repertoires. MIGEC was used to demultiplex reads and group reads by UMI, and MiTCR was used to assemble and quantify clonotypes. To exclude erroneous sequences, only TCR cDNA sequences supported by at least two reads were retained. The tcR package was used for downstream repertoire analysis, and clonotypes were matched between fractions using CDR3 nucleotide sequence together with V segment. VDJmatch was used to annotate antigen specificity against VDJdb, with one amino acid substitution in CDR3 permitted.

This clonotype originated in a woman aged 18-29 years in good health. Sequencing was done on a sample of PBMCs. The chain was built from TRBV3-1 and TRBJ2-3, and 7 junction bases match TRBD1. The DNA reads as follows: TGTGCCAGCACCTACAGGGGTTCCCCAGATACGCAGTATTTT. This yields the protein CASTYRGSPDTQYF.